One and the same sample provided the 10 T cell receptor beta chains below, sequenced in a study of cytomegalovirus exposure and HLA in healthy donors. The PCR made use of 60 Vbeta and 13 Jbeta primers. This table comes from immunoSEQ multiplex PCR, and its TCRdb copy is limited to in-frame clones, with some not included. The sample lists about 190,000 clones; 65% to 85% were seen once. The sequenced sample consisted of PBMCs. The receptors come from a boy younger than 10 in good health and CMV-seronegative.

V gene TRBV27 combines with J gene TRBJ2-3; TRBD2 might be the D (6 bases). The length of the CDR3 is 14 residues. The germline gives CDR1 MNHEY, CDR2 SMNVEV (reference sequence). V was trimmed by 5 bases and J by 2 bases, leaving 11 bases between them. The DNA of the CDR3 is TGTGCCAGCAGTCCCGGACTACCCACAGATACGCAGTATTTT. It yields the protein CASSPGLPTDTQYF.

The V gene is TRBV7-6, the J gene TRBJ1-1; 8 bases match TRBD1. With V trimmed by 4 bases and J by 2 bases, 3 bases remained unmatched. CDR1 is SGHVS and CDR2 is FNYEAQ in the germline V gene. This CDR3 is built from 14 residues. The CDR3 loop is CASSSGQGNTEAFF. CDR3 coding DNA: TGTGCCAGCAGCTCCGGACAGGGCAACACTGAAGCTTTCTTT.

This chain uses TRBV6-6 with TRBJ2-7; tentative D call: TRBD1 (6 bases). Germline assignment: CDR1 MNHNY and CDR2 SVGAGI (reference sequence). V dropped 0 bases and J dropped 1 base, with 7 bases sitting between them. The CDR3 has 14 residues. DNA of the CDR3: TGTGCCAGCAGTTACTCGGACAGATCCTACGAGCAGTACGTC. Protein sequence: CASSYSDRSYEQYV.

The chain is built from TRBV18 and TRBJ2-1, with TRBD1 as a possible D gene (5 bases). CDR3 size: 12 residues. V lost 6 bases and J 9 bases, leaving 12 bases between the germline ends. The V gene's germline CDR1 is KGHSH and CDR2 LQKENI. The CDR3 sequence is CASSTEAGEQFF. For the CDR3, the DNA is TGTGCCAGCTCGACAGAGGCCGGTGAGCAGTTCTTC.

The J gene is TRBJ1-1, the V gene TRBV5-1; D is ambiguous. The V and J ends lost 1 base and 5 bases respectively, with 15 bases between them. This CDR3 has 15 residues. Germline CDR1 SGHRS, CDR2 YFSETQ. The CDR3 DNA follows: TGCGCCAGCAGCTTGTGGGGTGAGGAGGGTACTGAAGCTTTCTTT. This translates into CASSLWGEEGTEAFF.

The J gene is TRBJ2-1, the V gene TRBV9, with a weak D call TRBD1 (6 bases). Deletions cut 0 bases from V and 8 bases from J, with 15 bases between. The CDR3 runs to 15 residues. Per germline, CDR1 SGDLS and CDR2 YYNGEE. CDR3 region: CASSVEAGVSDEQFF. The DNA for the CDR3 is TGTGCCAGCAGCGTAGAGGCAGGGGTAAGTGATGAGCAGTTCTTC.

The chain joins TRBV7-9 to TRBJ2-3, with TRBD2 as a possible D gene (5 bases). This CDR3 has 18 residues. Germline V CDR1 and CDR2: SEHNR, FQNEAQ (reference sequence). Between the trimmed V and J ends, which lost 4 bases and 0 bases, there was a span of 20 bases. The CDR3 bases are TGTGCCAGCAGCTCTATTAAGTTTGGGAGTGCTAGCACAGATACGCAGTATTTT. Its protein is CASSSIKFGSASTDTQYF.

In this sample, this clone turned up a few times. The chain recombines TRBV6-5 with TRBJ2-7; the match to TRBD2 covers 7 bases. CDR1 MNHEY and CDR2 SVGAGI come from the germline V gene. The length of the CDR3 is 15 residues. J lost 7 bases, V lost 7 bases, and 16 bases had no gene match. The DNA for the CDR3 is TGTGCCAGCACTCCCCATCAGGCGGGAGTGGGAGAGCAGTACTTC. As protein: CASTPHQAGVGEQYF.

This rearrangement joins TRBV5-6 to TRBJ2-5, with TRBD1 identical over 7 bases. CDR3 length: 14 residues. After removal of 4 bases from V and 2 bases from J, the junction contained 5 bases not matched to a gene. The germline CDR1 and CDR2 sequences are SGHDT and YYEEEE. The CDR3 bases are TGTGCCAGCAGCGAAGCCAGGGGGCAAGAGACCCAGTACTTC. It yields the protein CASSEARGQETQYF.

This chain links TRBV6-6 with TRBJ2-1, with TRBD1 matching 7 bases. Germline CDR1 is MNHNY and CDR2 is SVGAGI (reference sequence). The CDR3 loop spans 15 amino acids. V was pared by 7 bases and J by 3 bases, with 9 bases of the junction left unmatched. The CDR3 reads CASIPGDSRYNEQFF. DNA of the CDR3: TGTGCCAGCATTCCCGGGGACAGTCGCTACAATGAGCAGTTCTTC.